The TCR beta chain described here comes from a study of blood T cell repertoires in COVID-19. Study context: There were acute and convalescent COVID-19 samples, and they came from the United States, Italy and Spain. T cells, B-cell-depleted T cells, or PBMCs provided the cDNA or gDNA that served as material.

Original processing methods: Scientists estimated how many nucleated cells there were by amplifying reference gene primers. Sequencing used immunoSEQ multiplex PCR; TCRdb keeps in-frame clones, though not all of them. From that table come the V and J calls and clone size; the DNA was used to work out D and trimming. Of 250,000 to 350,000 clones listed, about four fifths were seen once; the top ten hold 0.95% to 1.5%. Trimming pared 6 bases from V and 7 bases from J, leaving 16 bases between. The CDR3 sequence is 14 residues long. CDR1 SNHLY and CDR2 FYNNEI come from the germline V gene. The TCR originated in a woman between 45 and 65 years old with acute or convalescent COVID-19. Input material: peripheral blood. The chain has TRBV2 and TRBJ1-5; a weak D match, TRBD1 (5 bases). The CDR3 reads CASRGGGSSQPQHF. In nucleotides, the CDR3 is TGTGCCAGCAGGGGCGGGGGGAGTTCGCAGCCCCAGCATTTT. The whole variable domain, remainder taken from reference TRBV2 and TRBJ1-5, is EPEVTQTPSHQVTQMGQEVILRCVPISNHLYFYWYRQILGQKVEFLVSFYNNEISEKSEIFDDQFSVERPDGSNFTLKIRSTKLEDSAMYFCASRGGGSSQPQHFGDGTRLSIL.